The source of this TCR beta chain is a study of T cell responses to AZD1222 COVID-19 vaccine. Study-wide findings and caveats: Spike-specific TCRs gained breadth and depth after people received two AZD1222 doses. There were vaccine-associated CD4 TCRs across spike, dominant at 160-218 and 743-854. Repertoires in all cases were sampled only once the peak T cell response had passed.

This clone was observed a single time. The antigen remains undetermined. The repertoire was sequenced with immunoSEQ multiplex PCR; TCRdb's copy has only in-frame clones and lacks some. The data contain about 55,000 clones, 84% of them singletons. This clonotype originated in an adult in good health. The specimen was peripheral blood, collected on day 0 of AZD1222 vaccination.

CDR3 bases: TGTGCCAGTAGTATAGATCGGAGGGGAGGGCAGCCCCAGCATTTT. Translation: CASSIDRRGGQPQHF. This rearrangement joins TRBV19 to TRBJ1-5, with D perhaps matching TRBD1 (5 bases). The CDR3 is 15 residues long. V was clipped by 0 bases and J by 7 bases, with 13 bases between them. The germline CDR1 and CDR2 sequences are LNHDA and SQIVND (reference sequence).